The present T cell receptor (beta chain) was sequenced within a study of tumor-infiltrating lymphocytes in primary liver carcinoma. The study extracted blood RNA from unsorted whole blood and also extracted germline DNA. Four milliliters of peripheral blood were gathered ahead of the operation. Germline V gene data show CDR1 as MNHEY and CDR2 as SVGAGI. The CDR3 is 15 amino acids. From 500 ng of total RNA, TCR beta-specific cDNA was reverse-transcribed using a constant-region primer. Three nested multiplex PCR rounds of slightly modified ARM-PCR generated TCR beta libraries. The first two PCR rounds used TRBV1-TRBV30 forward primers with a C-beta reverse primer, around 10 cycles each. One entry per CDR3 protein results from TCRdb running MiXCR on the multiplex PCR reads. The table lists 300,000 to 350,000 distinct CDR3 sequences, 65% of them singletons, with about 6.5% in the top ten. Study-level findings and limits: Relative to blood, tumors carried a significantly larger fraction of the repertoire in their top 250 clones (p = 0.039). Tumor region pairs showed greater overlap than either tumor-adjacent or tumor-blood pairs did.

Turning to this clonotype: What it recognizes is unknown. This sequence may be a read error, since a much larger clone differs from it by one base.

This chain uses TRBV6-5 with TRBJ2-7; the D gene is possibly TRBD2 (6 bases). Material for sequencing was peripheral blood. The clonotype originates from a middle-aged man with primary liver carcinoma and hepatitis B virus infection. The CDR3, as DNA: TGTGACAGCAGTTATGGAGGGAGTGTCTCCTACGAGCAGTACTTC. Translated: CDSSYGGSVSYEQYF.